The 32 T cell receptor beta chains presented below share a single source sample, sequenced in a study of T cells in Graves' hyperthyroidism and ophthalmopathy. Authors of the study amplified TCR beta CDR3 regions from RNA transcripts. An initial round of RT-PCR targeting the TCR CDR3 relied on the HTBI primer set. In TCRdb, the multiplex PCR reads were re-called with MiXCR into one record per CDR3 protein. This table holds 350,000 to 400,000 distinct CDR3 sequences, just under 15% found once. Sequencing used blood. The receptor source for this set is a woman aged 25 to 45 with Graves' hyperthyroidism.

This clonotype appeared a few times. V usage is TRBV28 and J usage is TRBJ2-2, with TRBD2 matching 15 bases. Germline V gene data show CDR1 as MDHEN and CDR2 as SYDVKM. There are 17 residues in the CDR3. V trimming: 5 bases; J trimming: 6 bases; junction bases outside the gene matches: 7. The CDR3 sequence is CASSRYGLAGGSGELFF. The CDR3 coding sequence is TGTGCCAGCAGTCGATACGGACTAGCGGGAGGGTCCGGGGAGCTGTTTTTT.

This clonotype was detected a few times. The chain couples TRBV5-1 to TRBJ2-2, with TRBD2 identical over 13 bases. V lost 4 bases to trimming and J lost 6 bases; unmatched junction nucleotides: 6. The CDR3 extends over 16 amino acids. In germline, CDR1 is SGHRS, CDR2 YFSETQ. For the CDR3, the DNA is TGCGCCAGCAGCCGCAGGACTAGCGGGAGTCCCGGGGAGCTGTTTTTT. It encodes CASSRRTSGSPGELFF.

This clonotype was seen at least ten times. The germline gene is not matched at one end of the junction; a read error may be the cause. The chain has TRBV5-1 and TRBJ1-1, with D unclear. CDR1 and CDR2 from the germline V gene are SGHRS and YFSETQ. This CDR3 contains 13 residues. CDR3 in DNA: TGTGCCAGCAGCTTAAGTCTGAACACTGAAGCTTTCTTT. Translated: CASSLSLNTEAFF.

This clonotype came up many times. This chain uses TRBV20-1 with TRBJ2-1; 11 bases match TRBD2. Germline V gives CDR1 DFQATT, CDR2 SNEGSKA (reference sequence). CDR3 length: 14 residues. The CDR3 bases are TGCAGCACAATACTAGCGGGAGCTTACAATGAGCAGTTCTTC. This codes for CSTILAGAYNEQFF.

The V gene is TRBV30, the J gene TRBJ2-5; D unresolved. The germline V gene encodes CDR1 GTSNPN and CDR2 SVGIG (reference sequence). V dropped 0 bases and J dropped 3 bases, with 8 bases sitting between them. CDR3 size: 13 residues. This CDR3 reads CAWSVPEEETQYF. The DNA for the CDR3 is TGTGCCTGGAGTGTACCAGAAGAAGAGACCCAGTACTTC.

The V call is TRBV4-2, the J call TRBJ2-3; D gene unclear. Germline CDR1 and CDR2: LGHNA and YNFKEQ. The CDR3 is 13 amino acids. Trimming pared 2 bases from V and 4 bases from J, leaving 7 bases between. This chain's CDR3 is CASSQLNSDTQYF. In DNA form, the CDR3 reads TGTGCCAGCAGCCAACTTAATTCAGATACGCAGTATTTT.

This rearrangement joins TRBV7-6 to TRBJ2-7; no definite D call. This CDR3 region has 13 residues. Trimming shortened V by 4 bases and J by 6 bases, and 13 bases separated the two germline ends. Germline V CDR1 and CDR2: SGHVS, FNYEAQ. In DNA form, the CDR3 reads TGTGCCAGCAGCTCGAAGGGCAGTCGCGAGCAGTACTTC. Amino acid sequence: CASSSKGSREQYF.

This clonotype has a handful of counts. Because the CDR3's place on the DNA is in doubt, the DNA is left out and the CDR3 is given as listed by TCRdb. This rearrangement joins TRBV5-1 to TRBJ1-4; the listed D gene, TRBD1, was not tested against the DNA. With termini counted, the CDR3 has 16 amino acids. Germline-derived CDR1 and CDR2 are SGHRS and YFSETQ. The CDR3 region is CASTSGQVNSNEKLFF.

This clonotype was detected many times. The chain has TRBV20-1 and TRBJ2-7, with 9 bases lining up with TRBD2. The CDR3 runs 15 residues. Trimming at V came to 5 bases and at J to 2 bases, leaving 10 bases not matched to a gene. Germline CDR1 and CDR2: DFQATT and SNEGSKA (reference sequence). The CDR3 DNA sequence: TGCAGTGCTCCGCCCCCGGGACTAGCCCCCTACGAGCAGTACTTC. Encoded protein: CSAPPPGLAPYEQYF.

This clonotype has ten or more counts. V gene TRBV12-5 combines with J gene TRBJ2-1; no firm D call. Trimming shortened V by 0 bases and J by 6 bases, and 6 bases separated the two germline ends. The germline V gene encodes CDR1 LGHNT and CDR2 FRNRAP. This CDR3 has 13 amino acids. The CDR3: CASGLVWSNEQFF. The CDR3 DNA is TGTGCTAGTGGTTTGGTATGGTCCAATGAGCAGTTCTTC.

The chain carries TRBV3-1 and TRBJ2-2, with 12 bases that match TRBD2. V lost 2 bases to trimming and J lost 0 bases; unmatched junction nucleotides: 4. The CDR3 spans 18 residues. Germline-derived CDR1 and CDR2 are LGHDT and YNNKEL (reference sequence). The DNA of the CDR3 is TGTGCCAGCAGCCAATACGGACTAGCGGGGACGAACACCGGGGAGCTGTTTTTT. As protein: CASSQYGLAGTNTGELFF.

This clonotype was seen many times. This chain uses TRBV2 with TRBJ2-1; 9 nucleotides align to TRBD2. From germline, CDR1 is SNHLY and CDR2 FYNNEI. V was clipped by 4 bases and J by 9 bases; unmatched bases: 4. This CDR3 contains 13 residues. The CDR3: CASSGTSVGEQFF. Written as DNA, the CDR3 is TGTGCCAGCAGTGGGACTAGCGTTGGTGAGCAGTTCTTC.

This clonotype has a count of ten or more. V and J are TRBV27 and TRBJ2-5; D is perhaps TRBD1 (5 bases). Germline lookup yields CDR1 MNHEY and CDR2 SMNVEV (reference sequence). The CDR3 covers 12 residues. Trimming left V 8 bases short and J 0 bases short, with 7 bases between. The CDR3 sequence: CASQGNQETQYF. CDR3 bases: TGTGCCAGCCAGGGCAACCAAGAGACCCAGTACTTC.

The rearrangement joins TRBV4-2 to TRBJ2-2, with D tentatively TRBD2 (5 bases). Trimming took off 1 base at V and 8 bases at J, with 14 bases between the two ends. The germline CDR1 and CDR2 sequences are LGHNA and YNFKEQ. This CDR3 comprises 15 residues. DNA for the CDR3: TGTGCCAGCAGCCAAGGGACTTCCCTAGCAGGGGAGCTGTTTTTT. Translating gives CASSQGTSLAGELFF.

This clonotype has just a few counts. The V and J genes are TRBV5-6 and TRBJ2-1, with unresolved D. V lost 4 bases and J 4 bases, leaving 15 bases between the germline ends. The CDR3 loop spans 15 amino acids. CDR1 SGHDT and CDR2 YYEEEE come from the germline V gene. CDR3 loop: CASSQALYTYNEQFF. CDR3 DNA: TGTGCCAGCAGCCAGGCCCTATACACATACAATGAGCAGTTCTTC.

This clonotype was seen a single time. The rearrangement joins TRBV12-3 or TRBV12-4 to TRBJ2-1, with D possibly being TRBD1 (5 bases). Trimming removed 6 bases at V and 9 bases at J, with 9 bases between. This CDR3 contains 11 residues. In nucleotides, the CDR3 is TGTGCCAGCAGCCCTAGGGGTGAGCAGTTCTTC. It is translated as CASSPRGEQFF.

J is TRBJ1-1 and V is TRBV19, with TRBD1 identical over 7 bases. V was pared by 9 bases and J by 1 base, with 11 bases of the junction left unmatched. CDR3 length equals 15 residues. Germline lookup yields CDR1 LNHDA and CDR2 SQIVND (reference sequence). CDR3 nucleotide sequence: TGTGCCAGCCGTGGGACAGCCGTGACGAACACTGAAGCTTTCTTT. Amino acids: CASRGTAVTNTEAFF.

This chain connects TRBV19 to TRBJ1-1; D is possibly TRBD1 (6 bases). Germline V gene sequence: CDR1 LNHDA, CDR2 SQIVND (reference sequence). V shed 10 bases and J shed 0 bases, with 15 bases lying between them. CDR3 length: 14 residues. The CDR3 region is CATSDSHMNTEAFF. CDR3 coding DNA: TGTGCCACATCGGACAGCCACATGAACACTGAAGCTTTCTTT. The full variable domain, with the rest looked up from reference TRBV19 and TRBJ1-1, is DGGITQSPKYLFRKEGQNVTLSCEQNLNHDAMYWYRQDPGQGLRLIYYSQIVNDFQKGDIAEGYSVSREKKESFPLTVTSAQKNPTAFYLCATSDSHMNTEAFFGQGTRLTVV.

This clonotype was recorded many times. The rearrangement links TRBV28 to TRBJ2-2, with a weak D call TRBD1 (6 bases). The CDR3 consists of 15 residues. Germline CDR1 MDHEN, CDR2 SYDVKM. Trimming pared 5 bases from V and 6 bases from J, leaving 16 bases between. CDR3 protein: CASSQGNRAPGELFF. DNA for the CDR3: TGTGCCAGCAGTCAGGGGAACAGGGCCCCCGGGGAGCTGTTTTTT.

This clonotype was picked up many times. The rearrangement uses TRBV10-3 and TRBJ2-7, with 7 bases aligning to TRBD1. Germline V gene sequence: CDR1 ENHRY, CDR2 SYGVKD. The CDR3 runs 13 residues. V was clipped by 10 bases and J by 3 bases; unmatched bases: 9. The DNA of the CDR3 is TGTGCCACCGGGGACAGCCCAGACTACGAGCAGTACTTC. Amino acid sequence: CATGDSPDYEQYF.

This clonotype was seen a handful of times. The rearrangement uses TRBV10-3 and TRBJ2-7; D is unresolved. The CDR3 has 11 residues. The ends were cut back, 6 bases at V and 2 bases at J, with 5 bases in the middle. In germline, CDR1 is ENHRY, CDR2 SYGVKD. The CDR3 reads CAIRGPYEQYF. The CDR3 region has the DNA TGTGCCATCAGGGGTCCCTACGAGCAGTACTTC.

This clonotype has a count of ten or more. The chain joins TRBV5-1 to TRBJ2-1; D unclear. In germline, CDR1 is SGHRS, CDR2 YFSETQ. The length of the CDR3 is 14 residues. With 7 bases removed from V and 2 bases from J, the gap between germline ends came to 13 bases. CDR3 coding DNA: TGCGCCAGCTCCACGGCGACAACCTACAATGAGCAGTTCTTC. Amino acids: CASSTATTYNEQFF.

This clonotype came up many times. The rearrangement joins TRBV3-1 to TRBJ2-1, with 12 bases that match TRBD2. Germline assignment: CDR1 LGHDT and CDR2 YNNKEL (reference sequence). Trimming removed 9 bases from V and 4 bases from J; junction bases left unmatched: 7. The CDR3 loop spans 15 amino acids. The CDR3 loop is CASKTSGGFYNEQFF. The CDR3 region has the DNA TGTGCCAGTAAAACTAGCGGGGGGTTTTACAATGAGCAGTTCTTC.

This clonotype was seen ten or more times. The chain employs TRBV5-1 and TRBJ1-2; 9 nucleotides match TRBD1. Germline CDR1 reads SGHRS; CDR2 reads YFSETQ. V gave up 4 bases and J gave up 8 bases; unmatched junction bases: 9. This CDR3 region has 14 residues. Here the CDR3 DNA reads TGCGCCAGCAGCCCGGGACAGGGATTCGACGGCTACACCTTC. This gives the protein CASSPGQGFDGYTF.

This clonotype was recorded at least ten times. This chain links TRBV6-1 with TRBJ1-1; 12 positions agree with TRBD1. Germline assignment: CDR1 MNHNS and CDR2 SASEGT. J was trimmed by 3 bases and V by 7 bases; bases with no gene match: 6. The CDR3 has 15 amino acids. For the CDR3, the DNA is TGTGCCAGCAAGGGACAGGGGGCGCAGGACACTGAAGCTTTCTTT. Translated, it gives CASKGQGAQDTEAFF.

Ten or more counts support this clonotype. Here the CDR3 DNA reads TGTGCCAGCAGTAGCGCGGGACAGGGGGCGTACAAGCAGTACTTC. Translated: CASSSAGQGAYKQYF. This rearrangement joins TRBV6-2 or TRBV6-3 to TRBJ2-7, with 12 bases identical to TRBD1. Trimming cost V 5 bases and J 8 bases; bases outside gene matches: 10. The CDR3 sequence is 15 residues long. CDR1 and CDR2 (germline): MNHEY, SVGEGT.

The chain joins TRBV10-3 to TRBJ2-5; 8 nucleotides agree with TRBD1. V shed 4 bases, J shed 1 base, and the junction held 2 bases outside the gene matches. CDR1 is ENHRY, CDR2 SYGVKD, per germline. The CDR3 extends over 14 amino acids. The CDR3 sequence: CAISGDRGQETQYF. In DNA, the CDR3 is TGTGCCATCAGTGGAGACAGGGGCCAAGAGACCCAGTACTTC.

The genes are TRBV7-2 and TRBJ1-1, with a tentative D call TRBD1 (6 bases). The CDR3 extends over 15 amino acids. Deletions cut 1 base from V and 1 base from J, with 10 bases between. From germline, CDR1 is SGHTA and CDR2 FQGNSA. The CDR3 reads CASSLVGRGNTEAFF. The CDR3 DNA follows: TGTGCCAGCAGCTTAGTGGGCAGGGGGAACACTGAAGCTTTCTTT.

This clonotype was counted at least ten times. The chain uses TRBV30 and TRBJ2-3; no clear D. The CDR3 is made up of 11 amino acids. Germline loops: CDR1 GTSNPN, CDR2 SVGIG (reference sequence). The V end was cut by 1 base, the J end by 7 bases, with 6 bases between. The CDR3 coding sequence is TGTGCCTGGAGTGAGGCGAATACGCAGTATTTT. Protein sequence: CAWSEANTQYF.

This chain links TRBV7-2 with TRBJ2-2, with 8 bases identical to TRBD2. CDR1 is SGHTA, CDR2 FQGNSA, per germline. With V trimmed by 5 bases and J by 4 bases, 12 bases remained unmatched. This CDR3 is built from 17 residues. For the CDR3, the DNA is TGTGCCAGCAGCCCTCTCGGCGGGGGGCTGGGCACCGGGGAGCTGTTTTTT. It is translated as CASSPLGGGLGTGELFF.

This clonotype was counted at least ten times. The gene calls are TRBV7-9 and TRBJ2-1, with no clear D. The V end lost 1 base, the J end lost 5 bases, and 9 bases lay between the germline ends. The CDR3 is 14 amino acids. Germline V gives CDR1 SEHNR, CDR2 FQNEAQ (reference sequence). The CDR3 loop is CASSLEGRNNEQFF. DNA for the CDR3: TGTGCCAGCAGCTTAGAGGGCCGAAACAATGAGCAGTTCTTC.

This chain uses TRBV5-1 with TRBJ2-5; TRBD2 is a possible D gene (5 bases). The ends were cut back, 0 bases at V and 5 bases at J, with 14 bases in the middle. This CDR3 comprises 15 residues. Looked up from germline, CDR1 is SGHRS and CDR2 is YFSETQ. DNA of the CDR3: TGCGCCAGCAGCTTGGCTACCGGGGTTCGGGAGACCCAGTACTTC. It specifies CASSLATGVRETQYF.